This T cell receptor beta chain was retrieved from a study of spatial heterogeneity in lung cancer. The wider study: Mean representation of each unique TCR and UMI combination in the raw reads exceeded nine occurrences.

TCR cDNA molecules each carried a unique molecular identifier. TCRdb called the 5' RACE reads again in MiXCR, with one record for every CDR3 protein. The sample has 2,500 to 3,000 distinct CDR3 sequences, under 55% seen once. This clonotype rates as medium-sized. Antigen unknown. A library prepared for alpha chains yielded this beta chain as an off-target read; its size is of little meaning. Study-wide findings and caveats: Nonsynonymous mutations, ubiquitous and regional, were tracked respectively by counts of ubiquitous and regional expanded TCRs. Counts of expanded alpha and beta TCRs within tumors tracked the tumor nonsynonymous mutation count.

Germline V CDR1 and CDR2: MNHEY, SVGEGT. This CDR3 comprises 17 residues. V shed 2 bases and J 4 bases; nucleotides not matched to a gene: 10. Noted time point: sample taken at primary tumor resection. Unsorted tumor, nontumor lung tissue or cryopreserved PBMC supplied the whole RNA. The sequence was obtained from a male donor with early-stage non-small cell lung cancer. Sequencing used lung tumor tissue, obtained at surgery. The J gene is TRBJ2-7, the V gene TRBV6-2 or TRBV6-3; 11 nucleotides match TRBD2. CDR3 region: CASSYHLTSGRTYEQYF. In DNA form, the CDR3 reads TGTGCCAGCAGTTACCACCTAACTAGCGGGAGAACTTACGAGCAGTACTTC.